This T cell receptor beta chain originates from a study of monozygotic twins with inflammatory bowel disease. The authors used 3500 ng of total RNA per TCR library. Template switching added UMIs carrying a 6-nucleotide sample barcode. From the 5' RACE reads, TCRdb lists one entry per CDR3 protein and no DNA. The listing records 400,000 to 500,000 distinct CDR3 sequences. Per the germline V gene, CDR1 is MNHEY and CDR2 is SMNVEV (reference sequence). This CDR3 contains 16 residues. The chain couples TRBV27 to TRBJ2-7; the D call from TCRdb, TRBD1, cannot be confirmed without DNA. The sample was blood. This clonotype originated in a human donor with ulcerative colitis or Crohn's disease, or a healthy co-twin of an affected twin (not recorded which). CDR3 amino acids: CASRSQSKSFQYEQYF.